This T cell receptor beta chain appears in the sequencing data of a study of T cell changes during pregnancy in multiple sclerosis. Trimming removed 2 bases at V and 6 bases at J, with 11 bases between. CDR3 length: 14 residues. Germline CDR1 reads LGHNA; CDR2 reads YSLEER. Clones were read by immunoSEQ multiplex PCR, and TCRdb kept only the in-frame ones, dropping some. This table holds 35,000 to 40,000 clones, roughly 90% found once. The input for sequencing was CD8+ T cells from peripheral blood mononuclear cells, taken in the third trimester of pregnancy. The clonotype was recovered from a female donor with multiple sclerosis, enrolled in a pregnancy study. The chain is built from TRBV4-3 and TRBJ2-1, with D tentatively TRBD2 (6 bases). Here the CDR3 reads CASSQSGGSNEQFF. CDR3 bases: TGCGCCAGCAGCCAATCCGGGGGAAGCAATGAGCAGTTCTTC.